Shown below are 27 T cell receptor beta chains from a single sample sequenced in a study of blood T cell repertoires in COVID-19 (dated by TCRdb to about 2020). The method behind the library was the immunoSEQ multiplex PCR assay. In TCRdb, the immuneACCESS table is reduced to in-frame sequences with V and J assigned. These tables do not hold every clone; where another copy was compared, an unresolved V gene accounts for under half, and the others remain unexplained. The sample table contains some 100,000 clones; only one count was recorded for roughly 90% of them. Roughly 8% of the sample is taken by the ten largest. Sample: peripheral blood. These TCRs come from a man aged 65 to 85 who had recovered from COVID-19.

This rearrangement joins TRBV9 to TRBJ1-5; D unresolved. There are 13 residues in the CDR3. V was trimmed by 3 bases and J by 6 bases, leaving 10 bases between them. Germline V gene data show CDR1 as SGDLS and CDR2 as YYNGEE. The CDR3 nucleotides read TGTGCCAGCAGCGGGGGAGTGTCTCAGCCCCAGCATTTT. It specifies CASSGGVSQPQHF.

The chain couples TRBV27 to TRBJ2-1; the D is unclear. CDR1 is MNHEY, CDR2 SMNVEV, per germline (reference sequence). V lost 2 bases and J lost 4, with 6 bases in between. The CDR3 has 13 amino acids. Here the CDR3 DNA reads TGTGCCAGCAGTTTAGGCCGATACAATGAGCAGTTCTTC. Translated, it gives CASSLGRYNEQFF.

This chain joins TRBV20-1 and TRBJ2-1; TRBD2 matches 7 bases. V was clipped by 3 bases and J by 14 bases; unmatched bases: 4. The CDR3 is made up of 10 amino acids. Germline lookup yields CDR1 DFQATT and CDR2 SNEGSKA (reference sequence). The CDR3 nucleotides are TGCAGTGCTAGGGCTAGCGGTGAGTTCTTC. Translating it yields CSARASGEFF.

The genes are TRBV23-1 and TRBJ2-4; 10 bases are a match to TRBD1. TRBV23-1 is labeled an ORF, and its function is uncertain. This CDR3 is built from 18 residues. With 2 bases clipped from V and 4 bases from J, the junction kept 11 bases outside the gene matches. For the CDR3, the DNA is TGCGCCAGCAGTCAAGCCACGGGACAGGGGATGGCAAAAAACATTCAGTACTTC. Amino acid sequence: CASSQATGQGMAKNIQYF.

V is TRBV9 and J is TRBJ2-7; 11 positions agree with TRBD2. The CDR3 loop spans 14 amino acids. Unmatched junction bases numbered 4, after V lost 5 bases and J lost 3 bases. Germline values: CDR1 SGDLS, CDR2 YYNGEE. CDR3 DNA: TGTGCCAGCAGTGCCGGACTAGCGGGCTACGAGCAGTACTTC. Residues: CASSAGLAGYEQYF.

The genes are TRBV1 and TRBJ1-4; the table names TRBD1, a call not compared with the DNA. TRBV1 is termed a pseudogene. The CDR3 sequence is 23 residues long. This chain's CDR3 is CTSSQDLPGVEFPELTTNEKLFF. The CDR3 DNA sequence: TGCACCAGCAGCCAAGATTTGCCAGGGGTGGAATTTCCGGAACTAACAACTAATGAAAAACTGTTTTTT.

The V gene is TRBV3-1 (or the pseudogene TRBV3-2), the J gene TRBJ2-7; the match to TRBD2 covers 7 bases. After removal of 1 base from V and 7 bases from J, the junction contained 13 bases not matched to a gene. CDR3 length equals 16 residues. Germline assignment: CDR1 LGHDT and CDR2 YNNKEL (reference sequence). The CDR3 DNA reads as TGTGCCAGCAGCCAAGGGTTCGGACTAGACGGCCGGGAGCAGTACTTC. This gives the protein CASSQGFGLDGREQYF.

This clone was picked up a small number of times. The chain couples TRBV19 to TRBJ2-4; D may be TRBD1 (6 bases). The CDR3 extends over 15 amino acids. CDR1 is LNHDA, CDR2 SQIVND, per germline (reference sequence). Deletions cut 5 bases from V and 3 bases from J, with 14 bases between. CDR3 bases: TGTGCCAGTAGTCTTAGAGAGGGGGTCAAAAACATTCAGTACTTC. Protein: CASSLREGVKNIQYF.

The chain employs TRBV5-1 and TRBJ1-2; 10 bases map to TRBD1. CDR1 and CDR2 (germline): SGHRS, YFSETQ. The CDR3 length is 13 residues. J was trimmed by 8 bases and V by 4 bases; bases with no gene match: 5. This CDR3 is CASSPGTGEGYTF. CDR3 sequence (DNA): TGCGCCAGCAGCCCGGGGACAGGGGAGGGCTACACCTTC. The full variable domain, its missing parts supplied by reference TRBV5-1 and TRBJ1-2, is KAGVTQTPRYLIKTRGQQVTLSCSPISGHRSVSWYQQTPGQGLQFLFEYFSETQRNKGNFPGRFSGRQFSNSRSEMNVSTLELGDSALYLCASSPGTGEGYTFGSGTRLTVV.

V usage is TRBV6-5 and J usage is TRBJ1-1, with D perhaps TRBD1 (5 bases). This CDR3 has 14 amino acids. V was shortened by 4 bases and J by 1 base, with 10 bases between the two germline ends. The germline gives CDR1 MNHEY, CDR2 SVGAGI. The DNA of the CDR3 is TGTGCCAGCAGTTTCCTGACAGAGAACACTGAAGCTTTCTTT. Its translation: CASSFLTENTEAFF.

The rearrangement joins TRBV12-3 or TRBV12-4 to TRBJ1-2; no clear D. With 9 bases removed from V and 1 base from J, the gap between germline ends came to 12 bases. This CDR3 contains 13 residues. CDR3 residues: CASGLNHNYGYTF. The DNA of the CDR3 is TGTGCCAGTGGCTTGAACCATAACTATGGCTACACCTTC.

This clone showed up just once. This CDR3 is CASSQARGGETQYF. CDR3 in DNA: TGCGCCAGCAGCCAGGCAAGGGGGGGAGAGACCCAGTACTTC. The rearrangement links TRBV4-1 to TRBJ2-5, with a tentative D call TRBD2 (7 bases). Germline CDR1 MGHRA, CDR2 YSYEKL. This CDR3 contains 14 residues. V lost 3 bases and J lost 4, with 12 bases in between.

The V gene is TRBV29-1, the J gene TRBJ2-5; 15 bases are a match to TRBD2. The V gene end was trimmed by 3 bases and the J gene end by 5 bases; junction bases not matched to a gene: 7. Germline V lookup: CDR1 SQVTM, CDR2 ANQGSEA. The CDR3 length is 16 residues. The CDR3 region is CSVERTSGRGWETQYF. The DNA of the CDR3 is TGCAGCGTTGAGCGGACTAGCGGGAGGGGTTGGGAGACCCAGTACTTC.

This clone occurred once. This rearrangement joins TRBV5-4 to TRBJ1-1; TRBD1 matches at 12 bases. The V and J ends lost 0 bases and 6 bases, in that order; junction bases with no gene match: 3. This CDR3 contains 15 residues. CDR1 is SGHNT and CDR2 is YYREEE in the germline V gene (reference sequence). This CDR3 reads CASSLGDRGHAEAFF. CDR3 DNA: TGTGCCAGCAGCTTGGGGGACAGGGGGCACGCTGAAGCTTTCTTT.

The rearrangement links TRBV6-6 to TRBJ2-2, with D uncertain. There are 13 residues in the CDR3. V lost 7 bases to trimming and J lost 6 bases, with 12 bases between them. Germline CDR1 reads MNHNY; CDR2 reads SVGAGI (reference sequence). The CDR3 nucleotides read TGTGCCAGCACCCGTATATCCTCCGGGGAGCTGTTTTTT. Protein product: CASTRISSGELFF.

This sequence joins TRBV28 and TRBJ2-1; D unresolved. CDR1 is MDHEN and CDR2 is SYDVKM in the germline V gene. The CDR3 has 14 amino acids. Between the trimmed V and J ends, which lost 3 bases and 5 bases, there was a span of 11 bases. The CDR3 loop is CASSFVNRDNEQFF. The CDR3 coding sequence is TGTGCCAGCAGTTTTGTTAATCGGGACAATGAGCAGTTCTTC. The complete variable domain, with remaining parts taken from reference TRBV28 and TRBJ2-1, reads DVKVTQSSRYLVKRTGEKVFLECVQDMDHENMFWYRQDPGLGLRLIYFSYDVKMKEKGDIPEGYSVSREKKERFSLILESASTNQTSMYLCASSFVNRDNEQFFGPGTRLTVL.

The chain is built from TRBV2 and TRBJ1-5; 7 nucleotides match TRBD1. The CDR3 consists of 15 residues. The V gene end was trimmed by 2 bases and the J gene end by 5 bases; junction bases not matched to a gene: 6. CDR1 is SNHLY, CDR2 FYNNEI, per germline. The CDR3 DNA is TGTGCCAGCAGTGAATTTGTTGGGACAGATCAGCCCCAGCATTTT. Translated, it gives CASSEFVGTDQPQHF.

V and J are TRBV19 and TRBJ2-2; possibly TRBD2 for D (5 bases). The ends were cut back, 5 bases at V and 5 bases at J, with 15 bases in the middle. Per germline, CDR1 LNHDA and CDR2 SQIVND (reference sequence). The CDR3 is 15 residues long. The CDR3 DNA follows: TGTGCCAGTAGTGCTCGGACTCTGAGTACCGGGGAGCTGTTTTTT. As protein: CASSARTLSTGELFF. Full variable domain (missing parts from reference TRBV19 and TRBJ2-2): DGGITQSPKYLFRKEGQNVTLSCEQNLNHDAMYWYRQDPGQGLRLIYYSQIVNDFQKGDIAEGYSVSREKKESFPLTVTSAQKNPTAFYLCASSARTLSTGELFFGEGSRLTVL.

The count of this clone is one. CDR3 DNA: TGTGCCAGCAGCTGGGGACAGGTGGAAAAAAAACTGTTTTTT. It specifies CASSWGQVEKKLFF. The rearrangement joins TRBV6-6 to TRBJ1-4; the match to TRBD1 covers 8 bases. Germline V CDR1 and CDR2: MNHNY, SVGAGI (reference sequence). The CDR3 has 14 amino acids. The J segment lost 9 bases and the V segment lost 6 bases, leaving 9 bases of the junction unmatched.

This rearrangement joins TRBV5-1 to TRBJ2-3; maybe TRBD2 (5 bases). Germline V lookup: CDR1 SGHRS, CDR2 YFSETQ. The V and J ends lost 4 bases and 2 bases respectively, with 11 bases between them. This CDR3 region has 14 residues. CDR3 region: CASSPVSVTDTQYF. In DNA form, the CDR3 reads TGCGCCAGCAGCCCTGTTAGCGTCACAGATACGCAGTATTTT.

The CDR3, as DNA: TGTGCCAGTAGTATTATTCTGAACACTGAAGCTTTCTTT. Translating it yields CASSIILNTEAFF. V usage is TRBV19 and J usage is TRBJ1-1; D remains ambiguous. CDR1 is LNHDA, CDR2 SQIVND, per germline (reference sequence). The V gene lost 3 bases and the J gene lost 0 bases, with 5 bases spanning the gap. The CDR3 length is 13 residues.

In DNA form, the CDR3 reads TGTGCCAGTAGGAACTCGGGGAGTTCAACTAATGAAAAACTGTTTTTT. As protein: CASRNSGSSTNEKLFF. V usage is TRBV19 and J usage is TRBJ1-4; D is undetermined. In germline, CDR1 is LNHDA, CDR2 SQIVND (reference sequence). The CDR3 is 16 residues long. Deletions cut 6 bases from V and 0 bases from J, with 14 bases between.

V gene TRBV5-1 combines with J gene TRBJ2-3, with 10 bases lining up with TRBD2. Germline lookup yields CDR1 SGHRS and CDR2 YFSETQ. The length of the CDR3 is 16 residues. The J segment lost 4 bases and the V segment lost 0 bases, leaving 5 bases of the junction unmatched. The chain's CDR3 is CASSLGLAGASDTQYF. CDR3 coding DNA: TGCGCCAGCAGCTTGGGTCTAGCGGGAGCTTCAGATACGCAGTATTTT.

This chain links TRBV19 with TRBJ2-5; D possibly corresponds to TRBD2 (6 bases). Germline V gene lookup returns CDR1 LNHDA and CDR2 SQIVND (reference sequence). This CDR3 comprises 15 residues. V was trimmed by 1 base and J by 1 base, leaving 10 bases between them. CDR3 amino acids: CASSIAGDFQETQYF. The CDR3 DNA reads TGTGCCAGTAGTATAGCCGGGGACTTCCAAGAGACCCAGTACTTC.

The V gene is TRBV6-5, the J gene TRBJ2-5; no firm D call. The CDR3 is made up of 14 amino acids. In germline, CDR1 is MNHEY, CDR2 SVGAGI. Trimming pared 2 bases from V and 0 bases from J, leaving 7 bases between. DNA for the CDR3: TGTGCCAGCAGTTACGGCGGAAACCAAGAGACCCAGTACTTC. Amino acid sequence: CASSYGGNQETQYF.

The V call is TRBV5-4, the J call TRBJ1-6; 8 bases are a match to TRBD1. The CDR3 contains 15 residues. With 5 bases clipped from V and 6 bases from J, the junction kept 7 bases outside the gene matches. CDR1 is SGHNT and CDR2 is YYREEE in the germline V gene (reference sequence). The CDR3 nucleotides read TGTGCCAGCAGGGCCGGGACAGGCCTTAATTCACCCCTCCACTTT. It encodes CASRAGTGLNSPLHF.

V usage is TRBV28 and J usage is TRBJ1-2, with 9 positions matching TRBD1. CDR1 and CDR2 (germline): MDHEN, SYDVKM. The CDR3 is made up of 17 amino acids. With V trimmed by 5 bases and J by 2 bases, 12 bases remained unmatched. CDR3 loop: CASSGPPRDRENYGYTF. In DNA, the CDR3 is TGTGCCAGCAGTGGGCCTCCGCGGGACAGGGAAAACTATGGCTACACCTTC.